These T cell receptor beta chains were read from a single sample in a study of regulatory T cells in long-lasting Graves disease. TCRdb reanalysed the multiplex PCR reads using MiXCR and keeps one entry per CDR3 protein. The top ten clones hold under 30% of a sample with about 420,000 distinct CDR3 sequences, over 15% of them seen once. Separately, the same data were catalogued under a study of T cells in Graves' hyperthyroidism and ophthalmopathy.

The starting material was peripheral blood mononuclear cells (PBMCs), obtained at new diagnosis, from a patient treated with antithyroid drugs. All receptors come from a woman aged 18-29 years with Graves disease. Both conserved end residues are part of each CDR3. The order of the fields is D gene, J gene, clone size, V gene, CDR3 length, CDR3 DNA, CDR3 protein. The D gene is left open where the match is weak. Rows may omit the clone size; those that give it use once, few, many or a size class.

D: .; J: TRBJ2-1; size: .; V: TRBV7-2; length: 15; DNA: TGTGCCAGCAGCTTAGTCCTAGGGGGAAACAATGAGCAGTTCTTC; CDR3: CASSLVLGGNNEQFF
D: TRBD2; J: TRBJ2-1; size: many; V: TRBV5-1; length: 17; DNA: TGCGCCAGCAGCTTGCAAAGGACTAGCGGCCCGGCCTATGAGCAGTTCTTC; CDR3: CASSLQRTSGPAYEQFF
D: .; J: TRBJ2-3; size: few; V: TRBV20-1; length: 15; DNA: TGCAGTGCTAGAGATCCGGCCTCCTCGGCGGATACGCAGTATTTT; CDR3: CSARDPASSADTQYF
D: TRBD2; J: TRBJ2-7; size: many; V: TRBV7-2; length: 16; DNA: TGTGCCAGCAGCCCAGTGGGGACTAGCGGGGTGAGGGAGCAGTACTTC; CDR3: CASSPVGTSGVREQYF
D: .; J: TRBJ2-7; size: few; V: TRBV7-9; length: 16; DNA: TGTGCCAGCAGCTTAGCCCTCGGACGCCAACGGGACGAGCAGTACTTC; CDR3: CASSLALGRQRDEQYF
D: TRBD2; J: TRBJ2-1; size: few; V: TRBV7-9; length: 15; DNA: TGTGCCAGCAGCCCCAGACTAGCGGGATCCAATGAGCAGTTCTTC; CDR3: CASSPRLAGSNEQFF
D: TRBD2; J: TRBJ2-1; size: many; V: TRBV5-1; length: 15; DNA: TGCGCCAGCAGCTTCCTGGGACTAGCGACGAATGAGCAGTTCTTC; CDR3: CASSFLGLATNEQFF
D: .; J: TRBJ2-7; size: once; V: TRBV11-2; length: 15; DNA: TGTGCCAGCAGCTCCACCTACAGGCTCTCCTACGAGCAGTACTTC; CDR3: CASSSTYRLSYEQYF
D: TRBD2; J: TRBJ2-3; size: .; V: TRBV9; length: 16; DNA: TGTGCCAGCAGCCCCTGGACTAGCGGGACTTCAGATACGCAGTATTTT; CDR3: CASSPWTSGTSDTQYF
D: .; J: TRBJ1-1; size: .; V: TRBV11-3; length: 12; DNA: TGTGCCAGCAGCTCCGGACTCGTTGAAGCTTTCTTT; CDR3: CASSSGLVEAFF
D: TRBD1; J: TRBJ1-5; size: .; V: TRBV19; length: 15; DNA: TGTGCCAGTACCCCACCTGACAGGGGGAATCAGCCCCAGCATTTT; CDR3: CASTPPDRGNQPQHF